This T cell receptor beta chain is drawn from a study of blood T cells in healthy people across ages. This clonotype was recorded at least ten times. Its antigen is currently unknown. Through a sample-barcoded 5' primer and a J-beta primer mix, a second PCR was run for about 6 to 12 cycles. TCRdb re-called the 5' RACE reads with MiXCR, one entry per CDR3 protein. The sample includes hundreds of thousands of distinct CDR3 sequences, 25% to 35% seen only once; the top ten take less than 20%. Trimming cost V 1 base and J 1 base, with 9 bases left between them. The CDR3 runs 15 residues. Looked up from germline, CDR1 is SGHTA and CDR2 is FQGNSA. Notes on the study in general: Any changes in expanded clonotypes were possibly confounded, as donor CMV status remained unknown. Investigators treated diversity estimates from one million T cells as underestimates.

Sample: blood. This TCR was sampled from a woman of 80 years or more in good health. The chain links TRBV7-2 to TRBJ2-3; D remains unclear. The DNA for the CDR3 is TGTGCCAGCAGCTTAGAAGGCCGACGCACAGATACGCAGTATTTT. This codes for CASSLEGRRTDTQYF.